Listed here are 5 T cell receptor beta chains from one sample, sequenced in a study of blood T cell repertoires in COVID-19. Sequencing was performed with immunoSEQ multiplex PCR; in TCRdb, only in-frame clones are kept and a portion is missing. The data contain roughly 120,000 clones, 75% to 80% of them singletons. The sequenced material came from peripheral blood. The source of these receptors is a woman older than 75 with active or convalescent COVID-19.

CDR3 sequence: CASSFSTGTSYEQYF. The CDR3 DNA reads TGCGCCAGCAGCTTCTCTACAGGGACCTCCTACGAGCAGTACTTC. The V and J genes are TRBV5-1 and TRBJ2-7, with TRBD1 as a possible D gene (6 bases). CDR3 size: 15 residues. CDR1 and CDR2 (germline): SGHRS, YFSETQ. Trimming removed 2 bases at V and 0 bases at J, with 12 bases between. The variable domain in full, completed from reference TRBV5-1 and TRBJ2-7, reads KAGVTQTPRYLIKTRGQQVTLSCSPISGHRSVSWYQQTPGQGLQFLFEYFSETQRNKGNFPGRFSGRQFSNSRSEMNVSTLELGDSALYLCASSFSTGTSYEQYFGPGTRLTVT.

This sequence joins TRBV5-1 and TRBJ2-2; possible D gene TRBD2, 6 bases. Germline loops: CDR1 SGHRS, CDR2 YFSETQ. This CDR3 contains 16 residues. The ends were cut back, 0 bases at V and 3 bases at J, with 12 bases in the middle. The CDR3, as DNA: TGCGCCAGCAGCTTGGTCCCTAGCGCCGACACCGGGGAGCTGTTTTTT. Its protein is CASSLVPSADTGELFF.

The chain combines TRBV9 with TRBJ2-1, with D unresolved. Germline CDR1 and CDR2: SGDLS and YYNGEE. The V and J ends lost 2 bases and 5 bases respectively, with 14 bases between them. The CDR3 contains 15 residues. The DNA of the CDR3 is TGTGCCAGCAGCGTTGCTCCCGTCCTAGACAATGAGCAGTTCTTC. It codes for CASSVAPVLDNEQFF.

This clone showed up just once. The chain's CDR3 is CASSLYGTPFRAFF. CDR3 DNA sequence: TGCGCCAGCAGCTTATACGGGACACCTTTCCGAGCTTTCTTT. The chain employs TRBV5-1 and TRBJ1-1; possibly TRBD1 for D (6 bases). Per the germline V gene, CDR1 is SGHRS and CDR2 is YFSETQ. V lost 2 bases and J 10 bases, leaving 18 bases between the germline ends. This CDR3 is built from 14 residues. Full variable domain (remainder filled in from reference TRBV5-1 and TRBJ1-1): KAGVTQTPRYLIKTRGQQVTLSCSPISGHRSVSWYQQTPGQGLQFLFEYFSETQRNKGNFPGRFSGRQFSNSRSEMNVSTLELGDSALYLCASSLYGTPFRAFFGQGTRLTVV.

This clone has only a few counts. V usage is TRBV7-2 and J usage is TRBJ1-2, with 7 bases that match TRBD1. The V segment lost 5 bases and the J segment 7 bases; nucleotides outside the gene matches: 10. This CDR3 region has 14 residues. Per the germline V gene, CDR1 is SGHTA and CDR2 is FQGNSA. DNA for the CDR3: TGTGCCAGCAGCAGAGTACAGGGGAAGTTTGGCTACACCTTC. Protein product: CASSRVQGKFGYTF.